This T cell receptor beta chain stems from a study of blood T cell repertoires in COVID-19. Background on the study: Material from acute and convalescent COVID-19 was sourced from the United States, Italy and Spain. Sources were T cells, B-cell-depleted T cells, or PBMCs; the material itself was cDNA or gDNA.

This CDR3 has 14 residues. The trim removed 5 bases at V and 2 bases at J, leaving 4 bases unmatched. Germline values: CDR1 MDHEN, CDR2 SYDVKM. Authors' analysis steps: Nucleated cell counts were estimated from reference gene primer amplification. Method: immunoSEQ multiplex PCR; TCRdb's copy keeps in-frame clones and lacks some. The V and J calls and clone size were taken over from that table, and D and trimming were inferred from the DNA. The sample contains 90,000 to 110,000 clones, around 86% of which appear only once. The genes are TRBV28 and TRBJ2-3, with 7 bases lining up with TRBD1. This TCR was sampled from a man older than 75 with acute or convalescent COVID-19. Sequenced sample: peripheral blood. Here the CDR3 reads CASSRTGHTDTQYF. CDR3 coding DNA: TGTGCCAGCAGTCGGACAGGACACACAGATACGCAGTATTTT.